This TCR beta chain was captured by sequencing in a study of blood T cell repertoires in COVID-19. In the study overall: The United States, Italy and Spain provided the acute and convalescent COVID-19 samples. PBMCs, B-cell-depleted T cells, or T cells were the source of the cDNA or gDNA that made up the material.

In this sample, this clone turned up a few times. Study processing details: Reference gene primers were amplified, and this amplification served to estimate nucleated cell counts. The method was immunoSEQ multiplex PCR; TCRdb's version includes in-frame clones alone and lacks a portion of them. That table supplies the V and J calls and clone size; D and trimming were determined from the DNA. The sample shows 100,000 to 150,000 clones, approximately 80% of them seen only once. This CDR3 has 14 residues. With 6 bases clipped from V and 7 bases from J, the junction kept 11 bases outside the gene matches. The V gene's germline CDR1 is SQVTM and CDR2 ANQGSEA.

The chain recombines TRBV29-1 with TRBJ1-2; 10 bases align to TRBD1. The source is a woman aged 55-70 years with active or convalescent COVID-19. Sequencing was done on a sample of peripheral blood. The CDR3 sequence is CSVAGTGELLGYTF. The CDR3 coding sequence is TGCAGCGTAGCCGGGACAGGGGAGCTCCTTGGCTACACCTTC.